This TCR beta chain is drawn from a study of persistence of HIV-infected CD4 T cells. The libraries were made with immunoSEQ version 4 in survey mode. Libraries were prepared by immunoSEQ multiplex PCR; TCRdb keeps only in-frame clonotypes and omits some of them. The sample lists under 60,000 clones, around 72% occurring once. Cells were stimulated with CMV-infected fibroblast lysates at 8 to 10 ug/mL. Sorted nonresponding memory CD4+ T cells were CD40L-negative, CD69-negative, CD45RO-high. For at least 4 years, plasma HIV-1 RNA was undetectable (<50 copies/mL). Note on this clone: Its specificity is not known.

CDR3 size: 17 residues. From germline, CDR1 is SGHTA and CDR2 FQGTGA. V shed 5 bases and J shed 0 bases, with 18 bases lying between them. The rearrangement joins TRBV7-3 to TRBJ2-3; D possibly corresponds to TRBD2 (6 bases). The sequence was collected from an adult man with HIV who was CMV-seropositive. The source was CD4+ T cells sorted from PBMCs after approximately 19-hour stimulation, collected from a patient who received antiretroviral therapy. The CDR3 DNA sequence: TGTGCCAGCAGCAAAGCTATTAGCGGTACTAGCACAGATACGCAGTATTTT. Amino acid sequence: CASSKAISGTSTDTQYF.